The clone carrying this T cell receptor (beta chain) has more than one count but fewer than ten. Its cognate antigen is unknown. Genes here carry mouse names. The CDR3 end lies 4 residues beyond the end of the read and is filled in from the germline J gene. RNA extraction was followed by reverse transcription into cDNA, which acted as the sequencing template. The table came from immunoSEQ multiplex PCR; TCRdb's copy has only in-frame clones and leaves some out. The repertoire consists of 250,000 or so clones, none detected only once. The data were taken from a study of CD8+ T cells in alopecia areata. Study conclusions and caveats: Lesional scalp, especially alopecia totalis/universalis, showed higher clonality than normal scalp.

After pooling, cutaneous lymph node cells were sorted with CD4, CD8alpha, NKG2D, NKG2ACE and other markers. The CDR3 runs 15 residues. Trimming left V 5 bases short and J 1 base short, with 13 bases between. Germline V gives CDR1 FNHDT, CDR2 SITEND (reference sequence). This sequence was found in a C3H/HeJ mouse with alopecia areata. MHC haplotype here: H2-k. Sequences were obtained from CD4+ T cells sorted from a lymph node. The chain joins TRBV19 to TRBJ2-1, with D maybe TRBD1 (6 bases). This CDR3 is CASRSGTPNYAEQFF. Incomplete CDR3 DNA: TGTGCCAGCAGATCCGGGACACCAAACTATGCT.